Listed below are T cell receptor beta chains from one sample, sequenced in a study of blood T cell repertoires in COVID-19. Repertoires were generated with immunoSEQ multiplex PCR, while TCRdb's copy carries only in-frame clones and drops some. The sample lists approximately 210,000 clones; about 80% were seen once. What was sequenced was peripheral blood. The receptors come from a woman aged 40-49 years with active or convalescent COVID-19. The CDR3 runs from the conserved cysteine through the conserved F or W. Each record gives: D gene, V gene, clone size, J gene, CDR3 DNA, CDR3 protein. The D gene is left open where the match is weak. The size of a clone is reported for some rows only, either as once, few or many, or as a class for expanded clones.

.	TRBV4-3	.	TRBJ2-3	TGCGCCAGCAGCCAAGATCACTATGCTACAACCCCAGATACGCAGTATTTT	CASSQDHYATTPDTQYF
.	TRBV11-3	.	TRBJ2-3	TGTGCCAGCAGCGAGGCAGGGGCAGCCACAGATACGCAGTATTTT	CASSEAGAATDTQYF
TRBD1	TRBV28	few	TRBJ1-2	TGTGCCAGCAGCCGGGGACAGAACTATGGCTACACCTTC	CASSRGQNYGYTF
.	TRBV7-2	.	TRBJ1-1	TGTGCCAGCAGCTTAGATTTTGGGGGGGGCACTGAAGCTTTCTTT	CASSLDFGGGTEAFF
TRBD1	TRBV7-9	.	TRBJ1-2	TGTGCCAGCAGCCTAGGACAGGGCGCCCACTATGGCTACACCTTC	CASSLGQGAHYGYTF
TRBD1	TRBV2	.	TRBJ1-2	TGTGCCAGCAGGCCCGGGACAGGGATAACCTATGGCTACACCTTC	CASRPGTGITYGYTF
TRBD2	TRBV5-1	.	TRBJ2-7	TGCGCCAGCTCCCTGACTAGCGGGAGATACGAGCAGTACTTC	CASSLTSGRYEQYF
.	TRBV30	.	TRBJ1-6	TGTGCCTGGAATCAGGGCCTACTTTCACCCCTCCACTTT	CAWNQGLLSPLHF
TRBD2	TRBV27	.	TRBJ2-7	TGTGCCAGCAGCCGGGGGATAGCGGGAATATCGGTCTACGAGCAGTACTTC	CASSRGIAGISVYEQYF
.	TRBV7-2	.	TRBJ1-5	TGTGCCAGCAGCCCCATCTGGCTGGCAACTCAGCCCCAGCATTTT	CASSPIWLATQPQHF
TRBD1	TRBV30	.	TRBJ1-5	TGTGCCTGGAGCGGACAGGGGGGGAATCAGCCCCAGCATTTT	CAWSGQGGNQPQHF
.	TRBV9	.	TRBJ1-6	TGTGCCAGCAGCTCAGACAGTCTTTCACCCCTCCACTTT	CASSSDSLSPLHF
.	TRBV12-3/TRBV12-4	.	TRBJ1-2	TGTGCCAGCGGGGGGTCGGGGGATGGCTACACCTTC	CASGGSGDGYTF
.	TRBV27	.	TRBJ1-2	TGTGCCAGCAGTTTCCACCCGAATATGCGGTATGGCTACACCTTC	CASSFHPNMRYGYTF
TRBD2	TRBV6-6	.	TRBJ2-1	TGTGCCTGCACCCCGTTTTCTAGCGGGGGAAAGCAGTTCTTC	CACTPFSSGGKQFF
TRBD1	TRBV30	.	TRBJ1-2	TGTGCCTGGAATAAGGACAGGCTCTATGGCTACACCTTC	CAWNKDRLYGYTF
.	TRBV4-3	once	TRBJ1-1	TGCGCCAGCAGCCAAGATGAAACAGTGAACACTGAAGCTTTCTTT	CASSQDETVNTEAFF
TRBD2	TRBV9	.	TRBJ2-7	TGTGCCAGCAGCCCCGGGACTAGCGGGGGCGCGGTGAACGAGCAGTACTTC	CASSPGTSGGAVNEQYF
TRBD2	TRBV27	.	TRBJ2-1	TGTGCCAGCACCACCCCCAGTAGCGGGGGGGCCTACAATGAGCAGTTCTTC	CASTTPSSGGAYNEQFF
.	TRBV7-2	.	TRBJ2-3	TGTGCCAGCAGCTTAGTTCCGGTGGATACGCAGTATTTT	CASSLVPVDTQYF
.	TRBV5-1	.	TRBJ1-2	TGCGCCAGCAGCTTCGGCAGGGGCGCAGATAACTATGGCTACACCTTC	CASSFGRGADNYGYTF
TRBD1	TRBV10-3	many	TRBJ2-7	TGTGCCATCAGAGGACAGGGGCCCTACGAGCAGTACTTC	CAIRGQGPYEQYF
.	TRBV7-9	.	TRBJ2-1	TGTGCCAGCAGCTTAGCTCTGGGCCGAAACAATGAGCAGTTCTTC	CASSLALGRNNEQFF
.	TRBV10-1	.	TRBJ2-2	TGCGCCAGCAGTCAGGGTAGTTCGAACACCGGGGAGCTGTTTTTT	CASSQGSSNTGELFF
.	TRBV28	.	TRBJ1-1	TGTGCCAGCAGTCCCGGGGGGGGGCAGTACGGCACTGAAGCTTTCTTT	CASSPGGGQYGTEAFF
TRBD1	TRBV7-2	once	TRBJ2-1	TGTGCCAGCAGCTTAGGAGGTTCAGGGGGTTTCTACAATGAGCAGTTCTTC	CASSLGGSGGFYNEQFF
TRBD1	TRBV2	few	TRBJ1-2	TGTGCCAGCAGTGAAGCTTCCGGACAGGGGGCGAGATATGGCTACACCTTC	CASSEASGQGARYGYTF
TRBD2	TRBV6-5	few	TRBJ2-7	TGTGCCAGCATTGCGACTAGCGCGCCCTACGAGCAGTACTTC	CASIATSAPYEQYF
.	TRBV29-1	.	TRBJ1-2	TGCAGCGTCCCACTGACTGGCGGGGGGCGCGGCTATGGCTACACCTTC	CSVPLTGGGRGYGYTF
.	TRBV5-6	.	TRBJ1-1	TGTGCCAGCAGCTTCTACGCCACAGGGACGTCTGAAGCTTTCTTT	CASSFYATGTSEAFF
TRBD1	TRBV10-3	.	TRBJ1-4	TGTGCCATCAGTCAGACAGGGAATAATGAAAAACTGTTTTTT	CAISQTGNNEKLFF
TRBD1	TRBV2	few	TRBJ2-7	TGTGCCAGCAGGGATGGCAGGGGGCTGTTAGTGCAGTACTTC	CASRDGRGLLVQYF
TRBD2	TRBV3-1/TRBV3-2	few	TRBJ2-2	TGTGCCAGCAGCCCTCGCCTACGGACTAGCGGATACACCGGGGAGCTGTTTTTT	CASSPRLRTSGYTGELFF
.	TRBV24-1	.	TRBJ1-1	TGTGCCACCAGTGATTTCGGGACACCTGAAGCTTTCTTT	CATSDFGTPEAFF
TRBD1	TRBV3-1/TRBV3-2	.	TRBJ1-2	TGTGCCAGCAGCCAATACGGACAGGAACGAATGACCTTC	CASSQYGQERMTF
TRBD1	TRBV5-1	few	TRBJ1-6	TGCGCCAGCAGCTTGGGACAGGGGGATTCACCCCTCCACTTT	CASSLGQGDSPLHF
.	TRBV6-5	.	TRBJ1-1	TGTGCCAGCAGGATTTCAGGACAGGAAGCTTTCTTT	CASRISGQEAFF
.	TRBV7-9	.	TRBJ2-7	TGTGCCAGCAGCTTACTAGCGCCTTACGAGCAGTACTTC	CASSLLAPYEQYF
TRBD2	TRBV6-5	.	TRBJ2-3	TGTGCCAGCAGTTACTCTGGTAGCGGGCCAGATACGCAGTATTTT	CASSYSGSGPDTQYF
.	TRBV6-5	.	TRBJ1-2	TGTGCCAGCATCCCAGACCAGGGCGCCTATGGCTACACCTTC	CASIPDQGAYGYTF
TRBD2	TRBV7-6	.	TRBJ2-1	TGTGCCAGCAGCTTAGCGGGAAGCGGGGTCTACAATGAGCAGTTCTTC	CASSLAGSGVYNEQFF
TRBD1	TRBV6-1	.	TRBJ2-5	TGTGCCAGCAGCGACAGGGCTAAAGAGACCCAGTACTTC	CASSDRAKETQYF
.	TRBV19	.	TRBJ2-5	TGTGCCACCAAGACCCTGGGCGGGTTCCAAGAGACCCAGTACTTC	CATKTLGGFQETQYF
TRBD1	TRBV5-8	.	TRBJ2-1	TGTGCCAGCAGGCCGGGACAGTACAATGAGCAGTTCTTC	CASRPGQYNEQFF
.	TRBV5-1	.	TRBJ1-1	TGCGCCAGCAGGACAGCCGTTCGGGTTGGAAACACTGAAGCTTTCTTT	CASRTAVRVGNTEAFF
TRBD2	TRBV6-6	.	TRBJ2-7	TGTGCCAGCAGTACCGGGACTAGCGCTCGGGAGCAGTACTTC	CASSTGTSAREQYF
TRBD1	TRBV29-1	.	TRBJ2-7	TGCAGCGTCCCGGGACAGACCTACGAGCAGTACTTC	CSVPGQTYEQYF
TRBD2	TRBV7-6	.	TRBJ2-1	TGTGCCAGCAGCTTAGGGATAGCGGGAAACAATGAGCAGTTCTTC	CASSLGIAGNNEQFF
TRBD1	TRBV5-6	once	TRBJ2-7	TGTGCCAGCAGCTTGTACGGACAGGGGGACTCCTACGAGCAGTACTTC	CASSLYGQGDSYEQYF
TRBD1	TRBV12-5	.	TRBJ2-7	TGTGCTAGTGCCAGGGACAGGAGGTACGAGCAGTACTTC	CASARDRRYEQYF
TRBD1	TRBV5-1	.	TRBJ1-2	TGCGCCAGCAGCGTAGGGGACAGGGGCAACTATGGCTACACCTTC	CASSVGDRGNYGYTF
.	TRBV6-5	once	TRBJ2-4	TGTGCCAGCAGTTTAGGAGCCAGGGTGGACATTCAGTACTTC	CASSLGARVDIQYF
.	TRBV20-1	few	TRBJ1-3	TGCAGTGCTAGTCACTTGAGCTCTGGAAACACCATATATTTT	CSASHLSSGNTIYF
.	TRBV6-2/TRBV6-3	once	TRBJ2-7	TGTGCCAGCAGTTACTCGAGGCACAGGGGAGGCGAGCAGTACTTC	CASSYSRHRGGEQYF
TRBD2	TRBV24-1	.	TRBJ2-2	TGTGCCACCAGTGAAGCGGGAGGTGCTCCCGGGGAGCTGTTTTTT	CATSEAGGAPGELFF
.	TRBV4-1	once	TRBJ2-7	TGCGCCAGCAGCCAAGATCCCCAGGCTAATCGGGGGTTATCCTACGAGCAGTACTTC	CASSQDPQANRGLSYEQYF